The entry below gives a single T cell receptor beta chain sequence along with its context. This specimen belongs to a study of blood T cell repertoires in COVID-19. Study at large: COVID-19 samples collected from the United States, Italy and Spain covered acute and convalescent phases.

Participants came from fewer than 25 US areas, aged about 18 to 89 years. Membership in each cohort depended on participant-reported clinical history. Measured with immunoSEQ multiplex PCR; TCRdb has only the in-frame clones, and not every one. Of under 350,000 clones listed, around 92% are singletons. The source is an older woman who had recovered from COVID-19. The sample comprised PBMCs or T cells enriched from blood (not recorded which).

The DNA for the CDR3 is TGTGCCAGCAGCCACTCTGCGGGTAGCGAGCAGTTCTTC. Protein product: CASSHSAGSEQFF. The rearrangement joins TRBV3-1 (or the pseudogene TRBV3-2) to TRBJ2-1, with D possibly being TRBD2 (5 bases). The germline V gene encodes CDR1 LGHDT and CDR2 YNNKEL (reference sequence). V was trimmed by 3 bases and J by 10 bases, leaving 13 bases between them. The CDR3 is 13 residues long.